A selection of T cell receptor beta chains follows, all from one sample in a study of regulatory T cells in long-lasting Graves disease. TCRdb independently ran MiXCR on the multiplex PCR reads; one entry per CDR3 protein. The data contain approximately 470,000 distinct CDR3 sequences, less than 25% of them singletons. Sequenced here: peripheral blood mononuclear cells (PBMCs), sampled when the disease was refractory, from a patient treated with antithyroid drugs. The receptor source for this set is a female donor with Graves disease. Both conserved end residues are part of each CDR3. Fields, in order: J gene, clone size, D gene, V gene, CDR3 DNA, CDR3 protein. A D gene is named only where the DNA matches it firmly. Clone size appears in some rows only: once, few, many, or a class for an expanded clone.

j_call: TRBJ2-7; clone_size: -; d_call: -; v_call: TRBV7-2; cdr3_nt: TGTGCCAGCAGCTTAGACAGGGTGCGATCCGAGCAGTACTTC; cdr3_aa: CASSLDRVRSEQYF
j_call: TRBJ1-5; clone_size: -; d_call: TRBD1; v_call: TRBV2; cdr3_nt: TGTGCCAGCAGTGCCAGGGGGGCAGGGGCGTATCAGCCCCAGCATTTT; cdr3_aa: CASSARGAGAYQPQHF
j_call: TRBJ2-5; clone_size: -; d_call: -; v_call: TRBV7-9; cdr3_nt: TGTGCCAGCAGTCCCCAAAGGGCCCAGTACTTC; cdr3_aa: CASSPQRAQYF
j_call: TRBJ2-3; clone_size: once; d_call: -; v_call: TRBV7-3; cdr3_nt: TGTGCCAGCAGCGGAGGGGGGGCAAATACGCAGTATTTT; cdr3_aa: CASSGGGANTQYF
j_call: TRBJ1-2; clone_size: many; d_call: -; v_call: TRBV30; cdr3_nt: TGTGCCTGGAGTTCCAACCTCTACTATGGCTACACCTTC; cdr3_aa: CAWSSNLYYGYTF
j_call: TRBJ2-3; clone_size: -; d_call: TRBD2; v_call: TRBV7-3; cdr3_nt: TGTGCCAGCAGCTTGGGACTAGCGGGAGAGGGAGATACGCAGTATTTT; cdr3_aa: CASSLGLAGEGDTQYF
j_call: TRBJ1-2; clone_size: few; d_call: -; v_call: TRBV5-1; cdr3_nt: TGCGCCAGCAGCTTCCAGGAGGGCTATGGCTACACCTTC; cdr3_aa: CASSFQEGYGYTF
j_call: TRBJ1-2; clone_size: -; d_call: TRBD1; v_call: TRBV6-1; cdr3_nt: TGTGCCAGCAGTAGACTAACGGGACAGGCGGGCACCTATGGCTACACCTTC; cdr3_aa: CASSRLTGQAGTYGYTF
j_call: TRBJ2-7; clone_size: many; d_call: -; v_call: TRBV5-1; cdr3_nt: TGCGCCAGCAGCGCGGGCTGGCACGAGCAGTACTTC; cdr3_aa: CASSAGWHEQYF
j_call: TRBJ2-7; clone_size: many; d_call: TRBD1; v_call: TRBV5-1; cdr3_nt: TGCGCCAGCAGCTGGAACAGGGGGAGATACGAGCAGTACTTC; cdr3_aa: CASSWNRGRYEQYF
j_call: TRBJ2-5; clone_size: many; d_call: TRBD1; v_call: TRBV14; cdr3_nt: TGTGCCAGCAGCTCCCGGACAGGCGGCGGTGTTGGAGAGACCCAGTACTTC; cdr3_aa: CASSSRTGGGVGETQYF
j_call: TRBJ2-2; clone_size: many; d_call: TRBD2; v_call: TRBV28; cdr3_nt: TGTGCCAGCAGCGGATACGGGACTAGCGGGATCACCGGGGAGCTGTTTTTT; cdr3_aa: CASSGYGTSGITGELFF
j_call: TRBJ1-6; clone_size: many; d_call: TRBD1; v_call: TRBV29-1; cdr3_nt: TGCAGCGCTAGGGACAGTCCTTATTCACCCCTCCACTTT; cdr3_aa: CSARDSPYSPLHF
j_call: TRBJ2-2; clone_size: -; d_call: TRBD2; v_call: TRBV19; cdr3_nt: TGTGCCAGTAATCTAGCGGGAGGTGGCACCGGGGAGCTGTTTTTT; cdr3_aa: CASNLAGGGTGELFF
j_call: TRBJ2-1; clone_size: few; d_call: TRBD1; v_call: TRBV6-1; cdr3_nt: TGTGCCAGCAGAGACAGGGGAATGGTCAATGAGCAGTTCTTC; cdr3_aa: CASRDRGMVNEQFF
j_call: TRBJ2-4; clone_size: many; d_call: TRBD1; v_call: TRBV2; cdr3_nt: TGTGCCAGCAGAACGACAGGGGTCAATAGTCAGTACTTC; cdr3_aa: CASRTTGVNSQYF
j_call: TRBJ2-6; clone_size: -; d_call: -; v_call: TRBV6-2/TRBV6-3; cdr3_nt: TGTGCCAGCAGTTACTGGGAGACTGGGGCCAACGTCCTGACTTTC; cdr3_aa: CASSYWETGANVLTF
j_call: TRBJ2-7; clone_size: -; d_call: TRBD1; v_call: TRBV15; cdr3_nt: TGTGCCACCAGCAGGGACAGGGGAGGGTACGAGCAGTACTTC; cdr3_aa: CATSRDRGGYEQYF
j_call: TRBJ2-5; clone_size: many; d_call: -; v_call: TRBV18; cdr3_nt: TGTGCCAGCTCACCTTTAGGACGGAGCCAAGAGACCCAGTACTTC; cdr3_aa: CASSPLGRSQETQYF
j_call: TRBJ2-7; clone_size: many; d_call: -; v_call: TRBV7-9; cdr3_nt: TGTGCCAGCAGCCCCCAAACCAGGGGGGACTACACCTACGAGCAGTACTTC; cdr3_aa: CASSPQTRGDYTYEQYF
j_call: TRBJ2-5; clone_size: many; d_call: -; v_call: TRBV12-3/TRBV12-4; cdr3_nt: TGTGCCAGCAGTTATACACCCGAAGAGACCCAGTACTTC; cdr3_aa: CASSYTPEETQYF
j_call: TRBJ1-1; clone_size: many; d_call: -; v_call: TRBV12-3/TRBV12-4; cdr3_nt: TGTGCCAGCAGTTTAGGCGGCGACGCTGAAGCTTTCTTT; cdr3_aa: CASSLGGDAEAFF
j_call: TRBJ2-2; clone_size: many; d_call: -; v_call: TRBV28; cdr3_nt: TGTGCCAGCAGTTTGGGCTATGATACGAACACCGGGGAGCTGTTTTTT; cdr3_aa: CASSLGYDTNTGELFF
j_call: TRBJ2-7; clone_size: many; d_call: TRBD2; v_call: TRBV27; cdr3_nt: TGTGCCAGCAGTTTCGCGTCGGGCAGCGGGAGCTACGAGCAGTACTTC; cdr3_aa: CASSFASGSGSYEQYF
j_call: TRBJ2-2; clone_size: -; d_call: TRBD2; v_call: TRBV6-1; cdr3_nt: TGTGCCAGCAGTGAAGCGCTCCTAGCGGGATACCACCGGGAGCTGTTTTTT; cdr3_aa: CASSEALLAGYHRELFF
j_call: TRBJ1-2; clone_size: many; d_call: TRBD1; v_call: TRBV10-2; cdr3_nt: TGCGCCAGCAGTGAATACAGGGGAAATGGCTACACCTTC; cdr3_aa: CASSEYRGNGYTF
j_call: TRBJ2-1; clone_size: few; d_call: -; v_call: TRBV13; cdr3_nt: TGTGCCAGCAGCCTAACGGCGGAAAAGCAGTTCTTC; cdr3_aa: CASSLTAEKQFF
j_call: TRBJ1-1; clone_size: -; d_call: TRBD1; v_call: TRBV6-1; cdr3_nt: TGTGCCAGCAGCCCTTTCCCCGGGACAGGGGGCATGAACACTGAAGCTTTCTTT; cdr3_aa: CASSPFPGTGGMNTEAFF
j_call: TRBJ1-6; clone_size: -; d_call: -; v_call: TRBV28; cdr3_nt: TGTGCCAGCAAAGCCGTTGGGGTTCCCCTCCACTTT; cdr3_aa: CASKAVGVPLHF
j_call: TRBJ2-7; clone_size: many; d_call: -; v_call: TRBV12-3/TRBV12-4; cdr3_nt: TGTGCCAGCAGTTGGGGACCGAACTACGAGCAGTACTTC; cdr3_aa: CASSWGPNYEQYF
j_call: TRBJ2-1; clone_size: -; d_call: TRBD2; v_call: TRBV18; cdr3_nt: TGTGCCAGCTCCGTTTTGCTAGCGGGAGTAACGGTTGAGCAGTTCTTC; cdr3_aa: CASSVLLAGVTVEQFF
j_call: TRBJ2-7; clone_size: -; d_call: TRBD2; v_call: TRBV19; cdr3_nt: TGTGCCAGTAGTATAATAGCGGGAGAAATAAAGCAGTACTTC; cdr3_aa: CASSIIAGEIKQYF
j_call: TRBJ2-7; clone_size: many; d_call: TRBD1; v_call: TRBV12-3/TRBV12-4; cdr3_nt: TGTGCCAGCAGTCCGGACACCTTCGACAGGGGGTGGTCCTACGAGCAGTACTTC; cdr3_aa: CASSPDTFDRGWSYEQYF
j_call: TRBJ1-2; clone_size: -; d_call: TRBD1; v_call: TRBV4-2; cdr3_nt: TGTGCCAGCAGCCAAGACTGGCAGGGGGACAACTATGGCTACACCTTC; cdr3_aa: CASSQDWQGDNYGYTF
j_call: TRBJ1-1; clone_size: -; d_call: -; v_call: TRBV19; cdr3_nt: TGTGCCAGCACCAGAGCGGTCGAGACTGAAGCTTTCTTT; cdr3_aa: CASTRAVETEAFF
j_call: TRBJ2-7; clone_size: -; d_call: TRBD1; v_call: TRBV7-9; cdr3_nt: TGTGCCAGCAGCTTACACACAGGGGAACCCGATTACGAGCAGTACTTC; cdr3_aa: CASSLHTGEPDYEQYF
j_call: TRBJ2-7; clone_size: many; d_call: TRBD2; v_call: TRBV10-3; cdr3_nt: TGTGCCATCAGGGATAGCGGGACTGACAACTACGAGCAGTACTTC; cdr3_aa: CAIRDSGTDNYEQYF
j_call: TRBJ1-5; clone_size: -; d_call: -; v_call: TRBV6-2/TRBV6-3; cdr3_nt: TGTGCCAGCAGTGAAGGGGTTAGGGATCAGCCCCAGCATTTT; cdr3_aa: CASSEGVRDQPQHF
j_call: TRBJ2-7; clone_size: many; d_call: TRBD1; v_call: TRBV27; cdr3_nt: TGTGCCAGCAGTTTAGCTTCGGACAGGGGGAACGAGCAGTACTTC; cdr3_aa: CASSLASDRGNEQYF
j_call: TRBJ2-1; clone_size: -; d_call: TRBD1; v_call: TRBV3-1; cdr3_nt: TGTGCCAGCAGCCATCTGACAGGGGCCGATGAGCAGTTCTTC; cdr3_aa: CASSHLTGADEQFF
j_call: TRBJ2-4; clone_size: many; d_call: -; v_call: TRBV12-3/TRBV12-4; cdr3_nt: TGTGCCAGCAGTTTAAGGGCGACTGGGGTCAAAAACATTCAGTACTTC; cdr3_aa: CASSLRATGVKNIQYF
j_call: TRBJ1-4; clone_size: -; d_call: TRBD1; v_call: TRBV7-2; cdr3_nt: TGTGCCAGCAGCTTAGTAGGAGTGGGACAGCCTAATGAAAAACTGTTTTTT; cdr3_aa: CASSLVGVGQPNEKLFF
j_call: TRBJ2-3; clone_size: -; d_call: -; v_call: TRBV28; cdr3_nt: TGTGCCAGCAGTGCCCCTGACCGCACAGATACGCAGTATTTT; cdr3_aa: CASSAPDRTDTQYF
j_call: TRBJ1-2; clone_size: -; d_call: -; v_call: TRBV4-3; cdr3_nt: TGCGCCAGCAGCCAAGATCTCACCGTTAACTATGGCTACACCTTC; cdr3_aa: CASSQDLTVNYGYTF
j_call: TRBJ2-7; clone_size: many; d_call: TRBD2; v_call: TRBV28; cdr3_nt: TGTGCCAGCGCTCCGGGACAGGGACTAGCGGGATCCTACGAGCAGTACTTC; cdr3_aa: CASAPGQGLAGSYEQYF
j_call: TRBJ2-3; clone_size: -; d_call: -; v_call: TRBV27; cdr3_nt: TGTGCCAGCAGTCCCCAAAGAATTACCCACACAGATACGCAGTATTTT; cdr3_aa: CASSPQRITHTDTQYF
j_call: TRBJ1-5; clone_size: -; d_call: -; v_call: TRBV7-8; cdr3_nt: TGTGCCAGCAGCATATTCCGGGACGGTGATCAGCCCCAGCATTTT; cdr3_aa: CASSIFRDGDQPQHF
j_call: TRBJ1-5; clone_size: few; d_call: -; v_call: TRBV10-1; cdr3_nt: TGCGCCGGCGGGGAGAATCAGCCCCAGCATTTT; cdr3_aa: CAGGENQPQHF
j_call: TRBJ1-5; clone_size: -; d_call: -; v_call: TRBV7-9; cdr3_nt: TGTGCCAGCAGCTTAGTGGTAGGGAGTGGATCTCAGCCCCAGCATTTT; cdr3_aa: CASSLVVGSGSQPQHF
j_call: TRBJ2-7; clone_size: few; d_call: -; v_call: TRBV13; cdr3_nt: TGTGCCAGCAGCCTCTATACCCGCGAGCAGTACTTC; cdr3_aa: CASSLYTREQYF
j_call: TRBJ2-7; clone_size: few; d_call: -; v_call: TRBV5-5; cdr3_nt: TGTGCCAGCAGCCAGGCCCAGGTCTACGAGCAGTACTTC; cdr3_aa: CASSQAQVYEQYF
j_call: TRBJ2-1; clone_size: few; d_call: TRBD2; v_call: TRBV19; cdr3_nt: TGTGCCAGTAGCCCAGGCACCGGGGCTAGCGGGAGGAGTTGGTCCTACAATGAGCAGTTCTTC; cdr3_aa: CASSPGTGASGRSWSYNEQFF
j_call: TRBJ2-2; clone_size: -; d_call: -; v_call: TRBV6-1; cdr3_nt: TGTGCCAGCAAGTTAGGGCTAGTGAACACCGGGGAGCTGTTTTTT; cdr3_aa: CASKLGLVNTGELFF
j_call: TRBJ1-5; clone_size: many; d_call: -; v_call: TRBV28; cdr3_nt: TGTGCCAGCAGACGGCCCCCCCACAGGGGCAATCAGCCCCAGCATTTT; cdr3_aa: CASRRPPHRGNQPQHF
j_call: TRBJ2-4; clone_size: few; d_call: -; v_call: TRBV10-3; cdr3_nt: TGTGCCATCAGTGCGCGGGAAAACATTCAGTACTTC; cdr3_aa: CAISARENIQYF
j_call: TRBJ2-7; clone_size: many; d_call: -; v_call: TRBV11-3; cdr3_nt: TGTGCCAGCAGCTCCGGGACTGCCGGGACTGAGTACTTC; cdr3_aa: CASSSGTAGTEYF
j_call: TRBJ2-7; clone_size: many; d_call: TRBD2; v_call: TRBV20-1; cdr3_nt: TGCAGTGCACCCCGGGGGGGGAGCTCCTACGAGCAGTACTTC; cdr3_aa: CSAPRGGSSYEQYF